This TCR beta chain was obtained from a study of blood T cell repertoires in COVID-19. Method: immunoSEQ multiplex PCR; TCRdb's copy keeps in-frame clones and lacks some. The data hold 250,000 or so clones, with roughly 86% observed a single time. Per the germline V gene, CDR1 is LNHDA and CDR2 is SQIVND (reference sequence). This CDR3 has 12 residues. Trimming took 5 bases from V and 11 from J, leaving 13 bases between them. The TCR comes from a man in his fifties with acute or convalescent COVID-19. The sample comprised peripheral blood. The chain employs TRBV19 and TRBJ2-1; D is possibly TRBD2 (5 bases). CDR3: CASSASPGKQFF. The CDR3, as DNA: TGTGCCAGTAGTGCATCGCCGGGAAAGCAGTTCTTC.